These T cell receptor beta chains were read from a single sample in a study of T cell changes during pregnancy in multiple sclerosis. The method was immunoSEQ multiplex PCR; TCRdb's version includes in-frame clones alone and lacks a portion of them. The top ten hold less than 2.5% of the sample, which has 70,000 to 95,000 clones, 85% to 95% seen once. The source was peripheral blood, collected in the third trimester of pregnancy. The source is a female donor with multiple sclerosis, enrolled in a pregnancy study. Each CDR3 is given with its conserved first and last residue. Each record gives: CDR3 length, J gene, clone size, D gene, V gene, CDR3 protein, CDR3 DNA. D genes are given only for firm matches. For some rows the clone size is stated as once, few or many, or as a class when expanded; others skip it.

CDR3 length: 14; J gene: TRBJ2-7; clone size: .; D gene: TRBD1; V gene: TRBV28; CDR3 protein: CASSLLTGSSEQYF; CDR3 DNA: TGTGCCAGCAGTTTATTGACAGGGAGCTCCGAGCAGTACTTC
CDR3 length: 14; J gene: TRBJ1-5; clone size: .; D gene: .; V gene: TRBV6-1; CDR3 protein: CASREIYSNQPQHF; CDR3 DNA: TGTGCCAGCAGGGAGATTTATAGCAATCAGCCCCAGCATTTT
CDR3 length: 13; J gene: TRBJ2-7; clone size: .; D gene: TRBD1; V gene: TRBV27; CDR3 protein: CASSLQGSYEQYF; CDR3 DNA: TGTGCCAGCAGTCTACAGGGGTCCTACGAGCAGTACTTC
CDR3 length: 13; J gene: TRBJ2-1; clone size: .; D gene: .; V gene: TRBV14; CDR3 protein: CASSQFLLNEQFF; CDR3 DNA: TGTGCCAGCAGCCAATTCCTCTTAAATGAGCAGTTCTTC
CDR3 length: 16; J gene: TRBJ2-3; clone size: .; D gene: TRBD2; V gene: TRBV28; CDR3 protein: CASSPDSGRSTDTQYF; CDR3 DNA: TGTGCCAGCAGCCCCGATAGCGGGAGAAGCACAGATACGCAGTATTTT
CDR3 length: 20; J gene: TRBJ2-1; clone size: .; D gene: TRBD2; V gene: TRBV4-1; CDR3 protein: CASSYSQGFKAGDSYNEQFF; CDR3 DNA: TGCGCCAGCAGCTACTCTCAGGGGTTCAAAGCGGGAGATTCCTACAATGAGCAGTTCTTC
CDR3 length: 10; J gene: TRBJ1-1; clone size: .; D gene: .; V gene: TRBV29-1; CDR3 protein: CSGSQGEAFF; CDR3 DNA: TGCAGCGGTTCACAGGGCGAAGCTTTCTTT
CDR3 length: 16; J gene: TRBJ2-6; clone size: .; D gene: .; V gene: TRBV21-1; CDR3 protein: CASSADRGPGANVLTF; CDR3 DNA: TGTGCCAGCAGCGCCGACAGGGGTCCTGGGGCCAACGTCCTGACTTTC
CDR3 length: 16; J gene: TRBJ2-1; clone size: .; D gene: TRBD1; V gene: TRBV7-3; CDR3 protein: CASSSLQGSSYNEQFF; CDR3 DNA: TGTGCCAGCAGCTCGCTACAGGGGAGCTCCTACAATGAGCAGTTCTTC
CDR3 length: 13; J gene: TRBJ1-1; clone size: .; D gene: TRBD1; V gene: TRBV6-5; CDR3 protein: CASSLQGGTEAFF; CDR3 DNA: TGTGCCAGCAGCTTACAGGGGGGTACTGAAGCTTTCTTT
CDR3 length: 19; J gene: TRBJ2-2; clone size: .; D gene: TRBD2; V gene: TRBV10-3; CDR3 protein: CAISERSGREVTNTGELFF; CDR3 DNA: TGTGCCATCAGTGAAAGGTCAGGGCGGGAGGTTACTAACACCGGGGAGCTGTTTTTT
CDR3 length: 15; J gene: TRBJ1-3; clone size: few; D gene: .; V gene: TRBV5-5; CDR3 protein: CASSFRIDSGNTIYF; CDR3 DNA: TGTGCCAGCAGCTTCCGAATAGACTCTGGAAACACCATATATTTT
CDR3 length: 13; J gene: TRBJ2-3; clone size: .; D gene: .; V gene: TRBV9; CDR3 protein: CASSPAGTDTQYF; CDR3 DNA: TGTGCCAGCAGCCCCGCGGGCACAGATACGCAGTATTTT
CDR3 length: 15; J gene: TRBJ2-1; clone size: .; D gene: TRBD2; V gene: TRBV18; CDR3 protein: CASSPKREGRNEQFF; CDR3 DNA: TGTGCCAGCTCACCAAAGCGGGAGGGCCGGAATGAGCAGTTCTTC
CDR3 length: 14; J gene: TRBJ2-2; clone size: .; D gene: .; V gene: TRBV5-1; CDR3 protein: CASSVTSTPGELFF; CDR3 DNA: TGCGCCAGCAGCGTGACTAGTACCCCCGGGGAGCTGTTTTTT
CDR3 length: 16; J gene: TRBJ2-3; clone size: .; D gene: TRBD2; V gene: TRBV18; CDR3 protein: CASSSWTSGNADTQYF; CDR3 DNA: TGTGCCAGCTCATCTTGGACTAGCGGGAACGCAGATACGCAGTATTTT
CDR3 length: 14; J gene: TRBJ1-1; clone size: .; D gene: .; V gene: TRBV28; CDR3 protein: CASSFTKSRLEAFF; CDR3 DNA: TGTGCCAGCAGTTTTACTAAGAGCCGGTTGGAAGCTTTCTTT
CDR3 length: 16; J gene: TRBJ1-4; clone size: .; D gene: .; V gene: TRBV28; CDR3 protein: CASSLRTAATNEKLFF; CDR3 DNA: TGTGCCAGCAGCCTGCGGACTGCCGCAACTAATGAAAAACTGTTTTTT
CDR3 length: 12; J gene: TRBJ1-1; clone size: .; D gene: .; V gene: TRBV6-5; CDR3 protein: CASKTGNTEAFF; CDR3 DNA: TGTGCCAGCAAAACAGGGAACACTGAAGCTTTCTTT
CDR3 length: 14; J gene: TRBJ1-4; clone size: .; D gene: .; V gene: TRBV7-2; CDR3 protein: CASSFGGTNEKLFF; CDR3 DNA: TGTGCCAGCAGCTTTGGAGGGACTAATGAAAAACTGTTTTTT
CDR3 length: 14; J gene: TRBJ2-7; clone size: .; D gene: TRBD1; V gene: TRBV2; CDR3 protein: CASKPGQGGYEQYF; CDR3 DNA: TGTGCCAGCAAACCGGGACAGGGGGGGTACGAGCAGTACTTC
CDR3 length: 15; J gene: TRBJ2-1; clone size: .; D gene: .; V gene: TRBV28; CDR3 protein: CASRESGRAANEQFF; CDR3 DNA: TGTGCCAGCAGGGAATCCGGCAGGGCAGCCAATGAGCAGTTCTTC
CDR3 length: 11; J gene: TRBJ1-1; clone size: .; D gene: .; V gene: TRBV29-1; CDR3 protein: CSVATGGVAFF; CDR3 DNA: TGCAGCGTGGCGACTGGAGGGGTAGCTTTCTTT
CDR3 length: 17; J gene: TRBJ2-1; clone size: .; D gene: TRBD1; V gene: TRBV29-1; CDR3 protein: CSVAPGQGVSSYNEQFF; CDR3 DNA: TGCAGCGTGGCCCCGGGACAGGGGGTAAGCTCCTACAATGAGCAGTTCTTC
CDR3 length: 16; J gene: TRBJ2-1; clone size: .; D gene: .; V gene: TRBV7-9; CDR3 protein: CASSHPRGGFSNEQFF; CDR3 DNA: TGTGCCAGCAGCCATCCGCGGGGAGGCTTCTCCAATGAGCAGTTCTTC
CDR3 length: 16; J gene: TRBJ1-5; clone size: .; D gene: .; V gene: TRBV4-2; CDR3 protein: CASSQDFRGLYQPQHF; CDR3 DNA: TGTGCCAGCAGCCAAGATTTCAGGGGCTTGTATCAGCCCCAGCATTTT
CDR3 length: 15; J gene: TRBJ2-7; clone size: .; D gene: TRBD1; V gene: TRBV5-4; CDR3 protein: CASSGGRGLRYEQYF; CDR3 DNA: TGTGCCAGCAGCGGGGGTAGGGGGCTCAGGTACGAGCAGTACTTC
CDR3 length: 15; J gene: TRBJ2-1; clone size: .; D gene: .; V gene: TRBV2; CDR3 protein: CASSEAGASGNEQFF; CDR3 DNA: TGTGCCAGCAGTGAAGCAGGGGCATCCGGCAATGAGCAGTTCTTC
CDR3 length: 13; J gene: TRBJ2-7; clone size: .; D gene: .; V gene: TRBV27; CDR3 protein: CASSSLGPGEQYF; CDR3 DNA: TGTGCCAGCAGTTCGTTGGGTCCGGGCGAGCAGTACTTC
CDR3 length: 15; J gene: TRBJ2-1; clone size: .; D gene: .; V gene: TRBV5-4; CDR3 protein: CASSRIGGGANEQFF; CDR3 DNA: TGTGCCAGCAGCCGGATAGGCGGAGGCGCCAATGAGCAGTTCTTC
CDR3 length: 15; J gene: TRBJ2-7; clone size: few; D gene: TRBD2; V gene: TRBV29-1; CDR3 protein: CSVDLETSGSGEQYF; CDR3 DNA: TGCAGCGTTGACTTGGAGACTAGCGGGAGTGGGGAGCAGTACTTC
CDR3 length: 13; J gene: TRBJ2-7; clone size: .; D gene: .; V gene: TRBV5-1; CDR3 protein: CASRSTATYEQYF; CDR3 DNA: TGCGCCAGCAGGTCAACTGCGACCTACGAGCAGTACTTC
CDR3 length: 14; J gene: TRBJ2-7; clone size: .; D gene: TRBD2; V gene: TRBV6-1; CDR3 protein: CASRVSSGRYEQYF; CDR3 DNA: TGTGCCAGCAGAGTGAGTAGCGGGAGGTACGAGCAGTACTTC
CDR3 length: 15; J gene: TRBJ2-5; clone size: once; D gene: .; V gene: TRBV21-1; CDR3 protein: CASSKPGQGIETQYF; CDR3 DNA: TGTGCCAGCAGCAAGCCGGGACAGGGTATTGAGACCCAGTACTTC
CDR3 length: 16; J gene: TRBJ2-7; clone size: few; D gene: .; V gene: TRBV5-6; CDR3 protein: CASSGSRVSRAYEQYF; CDR3 DNA: TGTGCCAGCAGCGGATCCAGGGTCTCCAGGGCCTACGAGCAGTACTTC
CDR3 length: 12; J gene: TRBJ2-7; clone size: .; D gene: .; V gene: TRBV29-1; CDR3 protein: CSVVTSSYEQYF; CDR3 DNA: TGCAGCGTTGTCACGAGCTCCTACGAGCAGTACTTC
CDR3 length: 15; J gene: TRBJ2-7; clone size: .; D gene: .; V gene: TRBV7-9; CDR3 protein: CASSLAGGSSNEQYF; CDR3 DNA: TGTGCCAGCAGCTTAGCTGGTGGGAGTAGTAACGAGCAGTACTTC
CDR3 length: 18; J gene: TRBJ2-6; clone size: .; D gene: TRBD1; V gene: TRBV30; CDR3 protein: CAWSAHRDRCSGANVLTF; CDR3 DNA: TGTGCCTGGAGCGCTCACCGGGACAGGTGCTCTGGGGCCAACGTCCTGACTTTC
CDR3 length: 14; J gene: TRBJ2-7; clone size: .; D gene: .; V gene: TRBV7-8; CDR3 protein: CASSSVSGSYEQYF; CDR3 DNA: TGTGCCAGCAGCTCCGTCAGCGGCTCCTACGAGCAGTACTTC
CDR3 length: 16; J gene: TRBJ2-1; clone size: .; D gene: TRBD2; V gene: TRBV5-4; CDR3 protein: CASSLGLAGDYNEQFF; CDR3 DNA: TGTGCCAGCAGCTTAGGTCTAGCGGGAGACTACAATGAGCAGTTCTTC
CDR3 length: 11; J gene: TRBJ2-1; clone size: once; D gene: .; V gene: TRBV2; CDR3 protein: CATLSRGMAFF; CDR3 DNA: TGTGCCACCCTCAGCAGGGGTATGGCGTTCTTC
CDR3 length: 14; J gene: TRBJ2-1; clone size: .; D gene: TRBD1; V gene: TRBV29-1; CDR3 protein: CSVENRGTGNEQFF; CDR3 DNA: TGCAGCGTTGAAAACAGGGGAACGGGGAATGAGCAGTTCTTC
CDR3 length: 15; J gene: TRBJ2-7; clone size: .; D gene: .; V gene: TRBV14; CDR3 protein: CASSQDSTSIYEQYF; CDR3 DNA: TGTGCCAGCAGCCAAGATTCTACTAGTATCTACGAGCAGTACTTC
CDR3 length: 14; J gene: TRBJ1-3; clone size: .; D gene: .; V gene: TRBV6-5; CDR3 protein: CASSYTYSGNTIYF; CDR3 DNA: TGTGCCAGCAGTTACACCTACTCTGGAAACACCATATATTTT
CDR3 length: 14; J gene: TRBJ1-2; clone size: .; D gene: TRBD1; V gene: TRBV6-6; CDR3 protein: CASSPTGTGSGYTF; CDR3 DNA: TGTGCCAGCAGTCCTACCGGGACAGGGAGCGGCTACACCTTC
CDR3 length: 14; J gene: TRBJ2-1; clone size: .; D gene: TRBD2; V gene: TRBV9; CDR3 protein: CASSVSSGAPEQFF; CDR3 DNA: TGTGCCAGCAGCGTTTCTAGCGGGGCCCCAGAGCAGTTCTTC
CDR3 length: 13; J gene: TRBJ1-1; clone size: .; D gene: .; V gene: TRBV10-3; CDR3 protein: CAISESRGTEAFF; CDR3 DNA: TGTGCCATCAGTGAGTCTAGAGGAACTGAAGCTTTCTTT
CDR3 length: 16; J gene: TRBJ1-4; clone size: .; D gene: .; V gene: TRBV11-2; CDR3 protein: CASSPSDRDGDEKLFF; CDR3 DNA: TGTGCCAGCAGCCCTAGCGACCGGGACGGAGATGAAAAACTGTTTTTT